This record covers a single T cell receptor beta chain. Antigen unknown. TCRdb re-called the RT-PCR reads through MiXCR, storing one row per CDR3 protein. The top ten hold roughly a tenth of the sample, which has over 800,000 distinct CDR3 sequences, 21% seen once. These data are taken from a study of response to subunit inactivated influenza vaccine. The CDR3 runs to 16 residues. Germline CDR1 is MNHEY and CDR2 is SVGEGT. V was trimmed by 10 bases and J by 1 base, leaving 22 bases between them. General study results and limits: Seasonal influenza vaccination, on each occasion, was suggested by the authors to recruit few new T cells.

This chain joins TRBV6-2 or TRBV6-3 and TRBJ1-1; D is unresolved. The sequencing here drew on PBMCs from blood, taken roughly 5 days after vaccination. This clonotype was sampled from a man aged 50 to 59 who received an inactivated influenza vaccine. CDR3: CATSPAGKAQNTEAFF. The CDR3 DNA follows: TGTGCCACTTCGCCGGCAGGAAAGGCCCAGAACACTGAAGCTTTCTTT.